Following are 24 T cell receptor beta chains from one sample sequenced in a study of human T cells and chemical hapten exposure. Documented time point: pre-sensitization, week 0. Noted treatment: therapeutic diphenylcyclopropenone sensitization with weekly scalp DPC. TCRdb fed the RACE reads into MiXCR, producing one record per CDR3 protein. The sample yields roughly 260,000 distinct CDR3 sequences, 8.6% seen once. The sequencing used whole blood, collected in connection with sensitization to the hapten diphenylcyclopropenone (DPC). These receptors were collected from a woman aged 40 to 50 with alopecia areata. Some clones in this sample may be carry-over from other donors' samples.

This rearrangement joins TRBV4-3 to TRBJ2-5, with unresolved D. Germline CDR1 LGHNA, CDR2 YSLEER. The CDR3 is 13 amino acids. V was shortened by 1 base and J by 5 bases, with 8 bases between the two germline ends. The DNA for the CDR3 is TGCGCCAGCAGCCAAGTATTAAGGGAGACCCAGTACTTC. Translated: CASSQVLRETQYF.

This clonotype was found a few times. The chain uses TRBV5-6 and TRBJ1-1; the match to TRBD1 covers 10 bases. Unmatched junction bases numbered 6, after V lost 4 bases and J lost 0 bases. The CDR3 has 16 amino acids. Germline CDR1 SGHDT, CDR2 YYEEEE. The CDR3 spells CASSTGQGTMNTEAFF. CDR3 coding DNA: TGTGCCAGCAGCACGGGACAGGGGACTATGAACACTGAAGCTTTCTTT.

Only a few counts were recorded for this clonotype. The chain links TRBV6-2 or TRBV6-3 to TRBJ2-3; D is ambiguous. Trimming cost V 2 bases and J 0 bases, with 6 bases left between them. Germline values: CDR1 MNHEY, CDR2 SVGEGT. There are 14 residues in the CDR3. CDR3 loop: CASSYTESTDTQYF. The CDR3 coding sequence is TGTGCCAGCAGTTACACGGAAAGCACAGATACGCAGTATTTT.

The genes are TRBV4-2 and TRBJ1-2; the D gene is possibly TRBD1 (6 bases). The CDR3 spans 13 residues. Germline V gives CDR1 LGHNA, CDR2 YNFKEQ. V lost 4 bases to trimming and J lost 8 bases, with 14 bases between them. CDR3 coding DNA: TGTGCCAGCAGCCGCAACAGGGATGAAGGCTACACCTTC. Its translation: CASSRNRDEGYTF.

The chain recombines TRBV20-1 with TRBJ2-1; no reliable D call. With 3 bases removed from V and 0 bases from J, the gap between germline ends came to 18 bases. Germline loops: CDR1 DFQATT, CDR2 SNEGSKA (reference sequence). The length of the CDR3 is 17 residues. In DNA, the CDR3 is TGCAGTGCTAGTATTCAGGTGCCCTATTCCTCCTACAATGAGCAGTTCTTC. This codes for CSASIQVPYSSYNEQFF.

A few counts support this clonotype. This chain links TRBV29-1 with TRBJ1-2; D ambiguous. Germline loops: CDR1 SQVTM, CDR2 ANQGSEA. This CDR3 contains 11 residues. Trimming removed 5 bases at V and 6 bases at J, with 10 bases between. This CDR3 is CSVRAEDGYTF. CDR3 nucleotides: TGCAGCGTTCGGGCCGAGGATGGCTACACCTTC.

The rearrangement joins TRBV2 to TRBJ1-1; no definite D call. CDR1 SNHLY and CDR2 FYNNEI come from the germline V gene. Trimming pared 0 bases from V and 7 bases from J, leaving 12 bases between. The CDR3 sequence is 14 residues long. CDR3 sequence reads: CASSEALRRSEAFF. The CDR3 DNA is TGTGCCAGCAGTGAAGCGCTTCGTCGCAGTGAAGCTTTCTTT. Drawing the rest from reference TRBV2 and TRBJ1-1, the complete variable domain is EPEVTQTPSHQVTQMGQEVILRCVPISNHLYFYWYRQILGQKVEFLVSFYNNEISEKSEIFDDQFSVERPDGSNFTLKIRSTKLEDSAMYFCASSEALRRSEAFFGQGTRLTVV.

The chain uses TRBV12-3 or TRBV12-4 and TRBJ1-4; D unclear. This CDR3 comprises 14 residues. V lost 6 bases and J lost 0, with 8 bases in between. CDR3 DNA: TGTGCCAGCAGCTCTCACGCAACTAATGAAAAACTGTTTTTT. It encodes CASSSHATNEKLFF.

The CDR3 DNA reads as TGTGCCAGCAGTTTTGGGGCCGAACGAACTACCGGCTACACCTTC. Its translation is CASSFGAERTTGYTF. This sequence joins TRBV12-3 or TRBV12-4 and TRBJ1-2; D is perhaps TRBD1 (5 bases). The CDR3 has 15 amino acids. Between the trimmed V and J ends, which lost 3 bases and 8 bases, there was a span of 19 bases.

This clonotype was seen many times. V usage is TRBV29-1 and J usage is TRBJ1-4, with 8 positions matching TRBD1. Germline trimming cut 4 bases from V and 12 bases from J; bases unmatched to any gene: 10. This CDR3 spans 13 amino acids. Germline assignment: CDR1 SQVTM and CDR2 ANQGSEA. CDR3 residues: CSVVAGGLSELFF. The CDR3 DNA sequence: TGCAGCGTTGTGGCAGGGGGCCTGTCAGAACTGTTTTTT.

The J gene is TRBJ2-7, the V gene TRBV11-1; D is perhaps TRBD2 (5 bases). V lost 1 base and J lost 5, with 12 bases in between. Germline loops: CDR1 SGHAT, CDR2 FQDESV (reference sequence). The CDR3 spans 14 residues. In DNA, the CDR3 is TGTGCCAGCAGCTTAGGAGGGCCGGGGAACGAGCAGTACTTC. It encodes CASSLGGPGNEQYF.

This clonotype appeared many times. This chain joins TRBV28 and TRBJ2-5; TRBD2 matches 9 bases. The CDR3 has 14 residues. Losses at the gene ends were 6 bases for V and 6 bases for J; bases not matched to a gene: 8. Germline V lookup: CDR1 MDHEN, CDR2 SYDVKM. This CDR3 reads CASSPGTSIKTQYF. The CDR3 DNA reads as TGTGCCAGCAGCCCCGGGACTAGCATTAAGACCCAGTACTTC.

The sample holds many counts of this clonotype. This chain links TRBV7-2 with TRBJ2-7; D not certain. This CDR3 has 12 residues. The V gene's germline CDR1 is SGHTA and CDR2 FQGNSA. Trimming shortened V by 1 base and J by 8 bases, and 9 bases separated the two germline ends. CDR3 protein: CASSLEVGKQYF. As DNA, the CDR3 is TGTGCCAGCAGCTTAGAGGTCGGTAAGCAGTACTTC.

CDR3 sequence reads: CASSFGQARGDGYTF. The DNA of the CDR3 is TGTGCCAGCAGTTTTGGACAAGCCCGGGGTGATGGCTACACCTTC. V usage is TRBV12-3 or TRBV12-4 and J usage is TRBJ1-2; tentatively, D is TRBD1 (5 bases). The CDR3 totals 15 residues. Between the trimmed V and J ends, which lost 3 bases and 6 bases, there was a span of 17 bases.

This clonotype came up a few times. The chain links TRBV20-1 to TRBJ1-1, with D possibly being TRBD1 (6 bases). The CDR3 is made up of 13 amino acids. CDR1 DFQATT and CDR2 SNEGSKA come from the germline V gene (reference sequence). V lost 4 bases to trimming and J lost 2 bases, with 11 bases between them. The DNA of the CDR3 is TGCAGTGCTACCCACAGGGTTAACACTGAAGCTTTCTTT. Its translation is CSATHRVNTEAFF.

V and J are TRBV7-8 and TRBJ2-1, with 10 bases matching TRBD2. The CDR3 has 16 residues. V shed 1 base, J shed 10 bases, and the junction held 10 bases outside the gene matches. Germline CDR1 reads SGHVS; CDR2 reads FQNEAQ. CDR3 coding DNA: TGTGCCAGCAGCTTAGGGGGGACTAGCGCCTCCCGGGAGCAGTTCTTC. Residues: CASSLGGTSASREQFF.

The V call is TRBV7-2, the J call TRBJ2-7; D unclear. V was clipped by 5 bases and J by 3 bases, with 14 bases between them. Germline CDR1 and CDR2: SGHTA and FQGNSA. The CDR3 has 14 residues. The CDR3 DNA reads as TGTGCCAGCAGCCCGCGCGCAGGCCTCTACGAGCAGTACTTC. This codes for CASSPRAGLYEQYF.

The V call is TRBV6-2 or TRBV6-3, the J call TRBJ1-1, with 9 positions matching TRBD1. Germline-derived CDR1 and CDR2 are MNHEY and SVGEGT. The CDR3 length is 13 residues. V shed 5 bases, J shed 3 bases, and the junction held 1 base outside the gene matches. The CDR3 DNA is TGTGCCAGCAGTCACAGGGGGCACACTGAAGCTTTCTTT. Amino acids: CASSHRGHTEAFF.

This clonotype was seen only a few times. The chain combines TRBV9 with TRBJ2-5; D is possibly TRBD1 (6 bases). CDR3 length: 14 residues. Germline loops: CDR1 SGDLS, CDR2 YYNGEE. Trimming took 3 bases from V and 5 from J, leaving 14 bases between them. This CDR3 reads CASSANPTGETQYF. For the CDR3, the DNA is TGTGCCAGCAGCGCCAATCCAACAGGGGAGACCCAGTACTTC. Full variable domain (remainder filled in from reference TRBV9 and TRBJ2-5): DSGVTQTPKHLITATGQRVTLRCSPRSGDLSVYWYQQSLDQGLQFLIQYYNGEERAKGNILERFSAQQFPDLHSELNLSSLELGDSALYFCASSANPTGETQYFGPGTRLLVL.

Many counts were recorded for this clonotype. The chain has TRBV7-9 and TRBJ1-5; TRBD1 might be the D (5 bases). Deletions cut 3 bases from V and 4 bases from J, with 7 bases between. The V gene's germline CDR1 is SEHNR and CDR2 FQNEAQ (reference sequence). This CDR3 comprises 13 residues. CDR3 amino acids: CASSLGPNQPQHF. CDR3 bases: TGTGCCAGCAGCTTGGGACCGAATCAGCCCCAGCATTTT.

The rearrangement uses TRBV20-1 and TRBJ1-4, with D uncertain. The CDR3 extends over 12 amino acids. In germline, CDR1 is DFQATT, CDR2 SNEGSKA (reference sequence). Trimming pared 4 bases from V and 8 bases from J, leaving 11 bases between. The CDR3 protein is CSAIGLGEKLFF. The DNA for the CDR3 is TGCAGTGCTATAGGGCTCGGGGAAAAACTGTTTTTT.

The V gene is TRBV29-1, the J gene TRBJ1-2; 12 bases are shared with TRBD1. The junction had 7 bases not matched to a gene; V was cut back by 4 bases and J by 4 bases. The CDR3 contains 15 residues. CDR1 and CDR2 (germline): SQVTM, ANQGSEA. CDR3 loop: CSVAAGTGGSYGYTF. In DNA form, the CDR3 reads TGCAGCGTTGCCGCCGGGACAGGGGGCAGCTATGGCTACACCTTC.

The chain uses TRBV25-1 and TRBJ1-1, with TRBD1 as a possible D gene (6 bases). The CDR3 contains 15 residues. Germline-derived CDR1 and CDR2 are MGHDK and SYGVNS. The V end was cut by 3 bases, the J end by 1 base, with 12 bases between. CDR3 amino acids: CASSDSKQGNTEAFF. The DNA of the CDR3 is TGTGCCAGCAGTGACTCCAAACAGGGGAACACTGAAGCTTTCTTT.

V usage is TRBV6-5 and J usage is TRBJ1-1, with TRBD1 as a possible D gene (6 bases). Germline values: CDR1 MNHEY, CDR2 SVGAGI. This CDR3 has 14 amino acids. Trimming stripped 2 bases from V and 1 base from J, with 8 bases between. CDR3 sequence reads: CASSYGRGNTEAFF. The CDR3 DNA follows: TGTGCCAGCAGTTACGGCAGGGGGAACACTGAAGCTTTCTTT.